Listed below are T cell receptor beta chains from one sample, sequenced in a study of T cell changes during pregnancy in multiple sclerosis. Data came from immunoSEQ multiplex PCR; TCRdb stores just in-frame clones and leaves some out. The sample includes 55,000 to 65,000 clones, roughly 92% of them seen just once. Sequences were derived from peripheral blood, sampled in the first trimester of pregnancy. The origin of the receptors is a female donor with multiple sclerosis, enrolled in a pregnancy study. Each CDR3 is given with its conserved first and last residue. The D gene is left open where the match is weak. Clone size is not always given. Where it is, it says once, few, many or a class for expanded clones.

j_call: TRBJ1-1; d_call: -; v_call: TRBV29-1; clone_size: few; cdr3_aa: CSVEANTEAFF; cdr3_nt: TGCAGCGTTGAGGCGAACACTGAAGCTTTCTTT
j_call: TRBJ2-3; d_call: -; v_call: TRBV18; clone_size: -; cdr3_aa: CASSPLSTDTQYF; cdr3_nt: TGTGCCAGCTCACCCCTTAGCACAGATACGCAGTATTTT
j_call: TRBJ2-7; d_call: -; v_call: TRBV5-5; clone_size: -; cdr3_aa: CASSLGGHYEQYF; cdr3_nt: TGTGCCAGCAGCTTGGGGGGCCACTACGAGCAGTACTTC
j_call: TRBJ1-5; d_call: -; v_call: TRBV10-3; clone_size: -; cdr3_aa: CAISNTRTDRPQHF; cdr3_nt: TGTGCCATCAGTAATACTAGGACGGACCGACCCCAGCATTTT
j_call: TRBJ1-4; d_call: TRBD1; v_call: TRBV11-2; clone_size: -; cdr3_aa: CASSLDGWDRVEKLFF; cdr3_nt: TGTGCCAGCAGCTTAGATGGATGGGACAGGGTTGAAAAACTGTTTTTT
j_call: TRBJ2-3; d_call: -; v_call: TRBV4-1; clone_size: once; cdr3_aa: CASSPDRGATDTQYF; cdr3_nt: TGCGCCAGCAGCCCCGACAGAGGAGCCACAGATACGCAGTATTTT
j_call: TRBJ1-2; d_call: -; v_call: TRBV5-8; clone_size: -; cdr3_aa: CASSLRGSGGYTF; cdr3_nt: TGTGCCAGCAGCTTGCGGGGGAGTGGTGGCTACACCTTC
j_call: TRBJ2-3; d_call: TRBD2; v_call: TRBV9; clone_size: -; cdr3_aa: CASSVRPSGGAGDTQYF; cdr3_nt: TGTGCCAGCAGCGTAAGGCCTAGCGGGGGGGCCGGGGATACGCAGTATTTT
j_call: TRBJ2-7; d_call: -; v_call: TRBV5-1; clone_size: -; cdr3_aa: CASLGDLTYEQYF; cdr3_nt: TGCGCCAGCCTAGGAGACCTTACCTACGAGCAGTACTTC
j_call: TRBJ1-2; d_call: -; v_call: TRBV6-5; clone_size: -; cdr3_aa: CASSYSGAANYGYTF; cdr3_nt: TGTGCCAGCAGTTACTCGGGGGCGGCTAACTATGGCTACACCTTC
j_call: TRBJ1-1; d_call: TRBD1; v_call: TRBV6-5; clone_size: -; cdr3_aa: CASSYSTGGEAFF; cdr3_nt: TGTGCCAGCAGTTACTCCACAGGGGGCGAAGCTTTCTTT
j_call: TRBJ1-2; d_call: TRBD1; v_call: TRBV6-5; clone_size: -; cdr3_aa: CASSSTGVNYGYTF; cdr3_nt: TGTGCCAGCAGTTCGACAGGGGTAAACTATGGCTACACCTTC
j_call: TRBJ1-3; d_call: TRBD1; v_call: TRBV18; clone_size: -; cdr3_aa: CASSHVTGAIGGNTIYF; cdr3_nt: TGTGCCAGTTCTCACGTAACAGGGGCGATCGGAGGAAACACCATATATTTT
j_call: TRBJ2-5; d_call: TRBD2; v_call: TRBV19; clone_size: once; cdr3_aa: CASSIGGGAETQYF; cdr3_nt: TGTGCCAGTAGTATAGGCGGGGGGGCTGAGACCCAGTACTTC
j_call: TRBJ2-7; d_call: TRBD2; v_call: TRBV19; clone_size: -; cdr3_aa: CASNPGLGSYEQYF; cdr3_nt: TGTGCCAGTAATCCGGGACTAGGTTCCTACGAGCAGTACTTC